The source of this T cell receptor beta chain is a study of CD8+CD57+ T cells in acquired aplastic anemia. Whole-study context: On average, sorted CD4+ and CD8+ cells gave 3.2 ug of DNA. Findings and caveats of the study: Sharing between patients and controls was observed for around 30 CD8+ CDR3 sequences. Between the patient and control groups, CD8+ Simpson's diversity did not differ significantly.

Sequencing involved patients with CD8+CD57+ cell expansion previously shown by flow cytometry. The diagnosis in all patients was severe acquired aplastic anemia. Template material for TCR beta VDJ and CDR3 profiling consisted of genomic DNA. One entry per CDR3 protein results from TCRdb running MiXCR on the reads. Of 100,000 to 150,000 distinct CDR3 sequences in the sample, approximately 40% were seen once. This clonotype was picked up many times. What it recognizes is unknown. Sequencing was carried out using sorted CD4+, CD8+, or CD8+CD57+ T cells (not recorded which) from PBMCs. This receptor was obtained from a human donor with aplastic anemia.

The CDR3 bases are TGTGCCAGCAGCGTAGAACGGCGCACAGATACGCAGTATTTT. Translating gives CASSVERRTDTQYF. V and J are TRBV9 and TRBJ2-3; no reliable D call. This CDR3 comprises 14 residues. In germline, CDR1 is SGDLS, CDR2 YYNGEE. Trimming took off 0 bases at V and 1 base at J, with 6 bases between the two ends.